This T cell receptor (beta chain) was retrieved from a study of CD8 T cells in Susac syndrome. Study-level findings and limits: In its TCR sequencing and HLA analysis, the study acknowledged that the number of individuals was relatively small.

About 0.5 to 1 ug RNA was reverse transcribed with random hexamers. Amplification of TCR beta CDR3 across 54 Vbeta and 13 Jbeta was performed with immunoSEQ multiplex PCR. TCRdb re-derived calls from the immunoSEQ multiplex PCR reads in MiXCR, one entry per CDR3 protein. The sample has under 250,000 distinct CDR3 sequences; 93% are singletons. CDR1 is MGHRA, CDR2 YSYEKL, per germline. This CDR3 has 13 amino acids. Between the trimmed V and J ends, which lost 2 bases and 7 bases, there was a span of 8 bases. Points on this clonotype: Its antigen is as yet unknown.

The study sequenced TCR beta in blood CD8+ and CD4+ T cells. Both CD4+ and CD8+ T cells were negatively isolated, and TEMRA cells underwent FACS enrichment. This TCR came from a human donor with multiple sclerosis. Sequenced sample: CD4+ T cells from PBMCs. The rearrangement links TRBV4-1 to TRBJ1-4; D remains unclear. CDR3 amino acids: CASSQTFGEKLFF. CDR3 sequence (DNA): TGCGCCAGCAGCCAAACATTCGGTGAAAAACTGTTTTTT.